These 16 T cell receptor beta chains originate from one sample sequenced in a study of T-cell reconstitution after alpha-beta-depleted transplantation in children (dated by TCRdb to about 2016). The library was made by PCR. TCRdb shows the sequencer as Illumina HiSeq 2500. To normalize quantification of the TCRbeta repertoire, the TCR libraries were built with molecular barcoding that relied on unique molecular identifiers. TCRdb trimmed public reads at Q25 via fastp, called clones via MiXCR and kept in-frame beta chains. Merged by CDR3 protein, the rows form single entries marked with the most common genes and DNA. Within this sample are approximately 500,000 distinct CDR3 sequences, with 10% to 13% of them counted one time only. Just over 2% of the sample lies in the top ten. The treatment or condition label for this specimen denotes: allogeneic hematopoietic cell transplantation with graft depleted of TCRalphabeta T cells and CD19 B cells.

Sequencing was performed on PBMCs, taken before TCRalphabeta/CD19-depleted stem cell transplant. The receptor source for this set is a child under 10 years old with inherited bone marrow failure, due to receive a stem cell transplant.

This clonotype was found once. This may stem from a read error, because a much larger clone lies one nucleotide away. The chain has TRBV5-1 and TRBJ2-1; D gene uncertain. CDR1 is SGHRS, CDR2 YFSETQ, per germline. V was cut by 2 bases and J by 0 bases, with 12 bases left in between. The CDR3 is 16 amino acids. CDR3 sequence reads: CASSFDGMNSYNEQFF. The CDR3 DNA is TGCGCCAGCAGCTTCGACGGAATGAACTCCTACAATGAGCAGTTCTTC. Together with reference TRBV5-1 and TRBJ2-1, the CDR3 gives the full variable domain: KAGVTQTPRYLIKTRGQQVTLSCSPISGHRSVSWYQQTPGQGLQFLFEYFSETQRNKGNFPGRFSGRQFSNSRSEMNVSTLELGDSALYLCASSFDGMNSYNEQFFGPGTRLTVL.

The chain joins TRBV6-2 or TRBV6-3 to TRBJ2-3, with 11 bases aligning to TRBD2. V gave up 5 bases and J gave up 0 bases; unmatched junction bases: 7. Germline CDR1 MNHEY, CDR2 SVGEGT. The CDR3 loop spans 17 amino acids. The CDR3 sequence: CASSRLAGGLSTDTQYF. CDR3 coding DNA: TGTGCCAGCAGTCGCCTAGCGGGAGGACTTAGCACAGATACGCAGTATTTT.

This clonotype was found many times. J is TRBJ2-7 and V is TRBV20-1, with D unclear. V was trimmed by 7 bases and J by 0 bases, leaving 10 bases between them. CDR1 and CDR2 (germline): DFQATT, SNEGSKA (reference sequence). The CDR3 totals 12 residues. In DNA, the CDR3 is TGCAGTGTCCGGCAGATCTCCTACGAGCAGTACTTC. Protein sequence: CSVRQISYEQYF.

This clonotype was seen many times. This chain uses TRBV7-6 with TRBJ2-7; TRBD1 matches 10 bases. Germline CDR1 reads SGHVS; CDR2 reads FNYEAQ. The CDR3 consists of 14 residues. The trim removed 5 bases at V and 6 bases at J, leaving 7 bases unmatched. The CDR3 bases are TGTGCCAGCAGCCCGACCGGGACAGGGGTCGAGCAGTACTTC. It encodes CASSPTGTGVEQYF.

This clonotype was seen repeatedly, ten times or more. The V gene is TRBV11-2, the J gene TRBJ2-7; D is possibly TRBD1 (5 bases). The germline CDR1 and CDR2 sequences are SGHAT and FQNNGV. The CDR3 length is 14 residues. V was trimmed by 1 base and J by 6 bases, leaving 13 bases between them. CDR3: CASSLGRSGPEQYF. The CDR3 DNA reads TGTGCCAGCAGCTTAGGGCGGTCAGGGCCCGAGCAGTACTTC. The variable domain in full, with the rest retrieved from reference TRBV11-2 and TRBJ2-7, is EAGVAQSPRYKIIEKRQSVAFWCNPISGHATLYWYQQILGQGPKLLIQFQNNGVVDDSQLPKDRFSAERLKGVDSTLKIQPAKLEDSAVYLCASSLGRSGPEQYFGPGTRLTVT.

V usage is TRBV12-3 or TRBV12-4 and J usage is TRBJ1-1; unclear D gene. The ends were cut back, 6 bases at V and 5 bases at J, with 7 bases in the middle. The CDR3 totals 11 residues. CDR3 region: CASSRTTEAFF. CDR3 DNA: TGTGCCAGCAGCCGAACGACTGAAGCTTTCTTT.

This clonotype has ten or more counts. J is TRBJ2-7 and V is TRBV20-1; a possible D gene is TRBD1 (6 bases). Germline assignment: CDR1 DFQATT and CDR2 SNEGSKA (reference sequence). The CDR3 runs to 14 residues. Trimming left V 4 bases short and J 5 bases short, with 18 bases between. The CDR3 sequence: CSATPKDRSHEQYF. CDR3 coding DNA: TGCAGTGCTACCCCTAAAGACAGGTCCCACGAGCAGTACTTC.

This clonotype was observed at least ten times. The genes are TRBV6-5 and TRBJ2-1; TRBD2 might be the D (5 bases). The CDR3 totals 16 residues. V gave up 0 bases and J gave up 9 bases, with 18 bases separating them. Per the germline V gene, CDR1 is MNHEY and CDR2 is SVGAGI. CDR3 nucleotide sequence: TGTGCCAGCAGTTACTCGGAAGGAGCCGGGCGGGCTGAGCAGTTCTTC. Translation gives CASSYSEGAGRAEQFF.

This clonotype showed up many times. The chain couples TRBV27 to TRBJ2-3; the D is unclear. Germline V gene data show CDR1 as MNHEY and CDR2 as SMNVEV (reference sequence). V shed 5 bases and J shed 6 bases, with 12 bases lying between them. There are 13 residues in the CDR3. CDR3 sequence reads: CASSRYKADTQYF. CDR3 bases: TGTGCCAGCAGTCGGTACAAGGCGGATACGCAGTATTTT.

This clonotype has ten or more counts. J is TRBJ1-2 and V is TRBV6-5; D is perhaps TRBD1 (5 bases). Trimming pared 2 bases from V and 8 bases from J, leaving 9 bases between. CDR3 size: 12 residues. CDR1 MNHEY and CDR2 SVGAGI come from the germline V gene. Written as DNA, the CDR3 is TGTGCCAGCAGTTACAAGGGGACGGGCTACACCTTC. It is translated as CASSYKGTGYTF.

This clonotype was detected many times. In DNA form, the CDR3 reads TGTGCCAGCAGCCTCCTCCTGTGGGGGGAGCAGTTCTTC. The encoded protein is CASSLLLWGEQFF. The J gene is TRBJ2-1, the V gene TRBV7-8, with D perhaps being TRBD1 or TRBD2 (5 bases each). CDR1 is SGHVS and CDR2 is FQNEAQ in the germline V gene. V gave up 5 bases and J gave up 10 bases, with 15 bases separating them. The CDR3 length is 13 residues. Variable domain in full (rest from reference TRBV7-8 and TRBJ2-1): GAGVSQSPRYKVAKRGQDVALRCDPISGHVSLFWYQQALGQGPEFLTYFQNEAQLDKSGLPSDRFFAERPEGSVSTLKIQRTQQEDSAVYLCASSLLLWGEQFFGPGTRLTVL.

This clonotype was found many times. The chain links TRBV7-2 to TRBJ2-1, with TRBD2 matching 14 bases. There are 15 residues in the CDR3. Trimming cost V 4 bases and J 7 bases; bases outside gene matches: 3. CDR1 SGHTA and CDR2 FQGNSA come from the germline V gene. The CDR3 nucleotides are TGTGCCAGCAGCTGGACTAGCGGGAGGCGGAATGAGCAGTTCTTC. Protein sequence: CASSWTSGRRNEQFF.

The chain combines TRBV30 with TRBJ2-7, with 10 bases that match TRBD1. The length of the CDR3 is 12 residues. Germline V gene sequence: CDR1 GTSNPN, CDR2 SVGIG (reference sequence). The J segment lost 6 bases and the V segment lost 5 bases, leaving 4 bases of the junction unmatched. CDR3 DNA: TGTGCCTGGGGGACAGGGGCGGTCGAGCAGTACTTC. Translating it yields CAWGTGAVEQYF.

This clonotype was counted ten times or more. The CDR3 region is CASSLMAKTDTQYF. The CDR3, as DNA: TGTGCCAGCAGTTTAATGGCCAAAACAGATACGCAGTATTTT. The chain recombines TRBV28 with TRBJ2-3; no clear D. Trimming stripped 2 bases from V and 3 bases from J, with 9 bases between. CDR3 length: 14 residues. Germline CDR1 MDHEN, CDR2 SYDVKM.

This clonotype has ten or more counts. The V gene is TRBV7-9, the J gene TRBJ1-2; D gene uncertain. The germline CDR1 and CDR2 sequences are SEHNR and FQNEAQ (reference sequence). CDR3 size: 13 residues. V lost 1 base and J lost 8, with 11 bases in between. The CDR3 here is CASSLGNTNGYTF. Written as DNA, the CDR3 is TGTGCCAGCAGCTTAGGGAACACGAACGGCTACACCTTC. The full variable domain, its missing parts supplied by reference TRBV7-9 and TRBJ1-2, is DTGVSQNPRHKITKRGQNVTFRCDPISEHNRLYWYRQTLGQGPEFLTYFQNEAQLEKSRLLSDRFSAERPKGSFSTLEIQRTEQGDSAMYLCASSLGNTNGYTFGSGTRLTVV.

This clonotype was counted ten times or more. This sequence joins TRBV12-3 or TRBV12-4 and TRBJ2-6; the D is unclear. The V end was cut by 2 bases, the J end by 0 bases, with 8 bases between. The CDR3 contains 16 residues. DNA for the CDR3: TGTGCCAGCAGTTTATCCGCCCACTCTGGGGCCAACGTCCTGACTTTC. Protein product: CASSLSAHSGANVLTF.